Presented here are 15 T cell receptor beta chains from one specimen sequenced in a study of control samples from healthy donors and cancer patients. Data came from immunoSEQ multiplex PCR; TCRdb stores just in-frame clones and leaves some out. The sample records approximately 90,000 clones, around four fifths being singletons. What was sequenced was blood. These receptors all come from a man between 25 and 39 years old in good health.

The V gene is TRBV24-1, the J gene TRBJ1-2; D is unresolved. V lost 5 bases to trimming and J lost 4 bases, with 10 bases between them. This CDR3 is built from 13 residues. The germline V gene encodes CDR1 KGHDR and CDR2 SFDVKD. The CDR3 nucleotides read TGTGCCACCAGTGGGGGTTTGGGCTATGGCTACACCTTC. Translation: CATSGGLGYGYTF.

CDR3 bases: TGTGCCAGCAGCTTGGAGGGGAGGACTGAAGCTTTCTTT. Its protein is CASSLEGRTEAFF. The chain recombines TRBV5-6 with TRBJ1-1, with TRBD1 as a possible D gene (5 bases). Germline CDR1 and CDR2: SGHDT and YYEEEE. CDR3 size: 13 residues. V was trimmed by 0 bases and J by 5 bases, leaving 8 bases between them.

J is TRBJ2-3 and V is TRBV5-1; D is ambiguous. The germline gives CDR1 SGHRS, CDR2 YFSETQ. CDR3 size: 15 residues. V was cut by 0 bases and J by 2 bases, with 10 bases left in between. The CDR3 sequence is CASSLDGQHTDTQYF. CDR3 sequence (DNA): TGCGCCAGCAGCTTGGATGGGCAGCACACAGATACGCAGTATTTT.

This chain links TRBV5-1 with TRBJ1-2, with 7 bases matching TRBD1. V lost 6 bases and J lost 7; bases outside the gene matches: 15. Looked up from germline, CDR1 is SGHRS and CDR2 is YFSETQ. The CDR3 is 15 residues long. CDR3 bases: TGCGCCAGCACCACTACCGCCGGGACAGTCGGTGGCTACACCTTC. It is translated as CASTTTAGTVGGYTF. The variable domain in full, with the rest retrieved from reference TRBV5-1 and TRBJ1-2, is KAGVTQTPRYLIKTRGQQVTLSCSPISGHRSVSWYQQTPGQGLQFLFEYFSETQRNKGNFPGRFSGRQFSNSRSEMNVSTLELGDSALYLCASTTTAGTVGGYTFGSGTRLTVV.

V and J are TRBV28 and TRBJ1-3; possible D gene TRBD1, 5 bases. Trimming stripped 7 bases from V and 4 bases from J, with 14 bases between. The CDR3 contains 14 residues. The germline CDR1 and CDR2 sequences are MDHEN and SYDVKM. CDR3 in DNA: TGTGCCAGCATCGATCCAGGGTACGGAAACACCATATATTTT. It codes for CASIDPGYGNTIYF.

The gene calls are TRBV6-5 and TRBJ1-6; D not resolved. V was clipped by 6 bases and J by 0 bases, with 3 bases between them. CDR3 length: 13 residues. CDR1 is MNHEY, CDR2 SVGAGI, per germline. CDR3 residues: CASRSSYNSPLHF. The DNA of the CDR3 is TGTGCCAGCAGGAGCTCCTATAATTCACCCCTCCACTTT.

CDR3 nucleotide sequence: TGTGCCAGCACGTGGGACAGGGGAGGGGAGACCCAGTACTTC. Translation: CASTWDRGGETQYF. The chain uses TRBV21-1 and TRBJ2-5; TRBD1, the D gene given by the table, was not confirmed from the DNA. TRBV21-1 is noted as a pseudogene. The CDR3 spans 14 residues.

This chain joins TRBV9 and TRBJ1-3; the D is unclear. This CDR3 is 15 amino acids long. V lost 3 bases and J lost 0, with 10 bases in between. Germline V gene sequence: CDR1 SGDLS, CDR2 YYNGEE. CDR3 in amino acids: CASSDQGISGNTIYF. The DNA for the CDR3 is TGTGCCAGCAGCGACCAAGGAATCTCTGGAAACACCATATATTTT.

This rearrangement joins TRBV6-5 to TRBJ2-2, with D possibly TRBD2 on 6 matching bases. Germline V CDR1 and CDR2: MNHEY, SVGAGI. The CDR3 sequence is 13 residues long. The V end was cut by 8 bases, the J end by 3 bases, with 10 bases between. CDR3 DNA sequence: TGTGCCAGCCGGGGGTGGGACACCGGGGAGCTGTTTTTT. Encoded protein: CASRGWDTGELFF.

In this sample, this clone turned up a few times. The gene calls are TRBV7-9 and TRBJ1-2; D may be TRBD1 (6 bases). Germline assignment: CDR1 SEHNR and CDR2 FQNEAQ (reference sequence). The CDR3 covers 12 residues. Trimming shortened V by 3 bases and J by 8 bases, and 10 bases separated the two germline ends. CDR3 nucleotide sequence: TGTGCCAGCAGCTTTGACAGGCGAGGCTACACCTTC. It specifies CASSFDRRGYTF.

Remarks on this clone: Distinct nucleotide sequences in the sample also encode this CDR3. The CDR3 nucleotides are TGTGCCAGCAGTCCGGGACAGGGGAACACTGAAGCTTTCTTT. It specifies CASSPGQGNTEAFF. The rearrangement links TRBV6-4 to TRBJ1-1; 9 bases are shared with TRBD1. This CDR3 has 14 residues. The V gene's germline CDR1 is MRHNA and CDR2 SNTAGT. The trim removed 5 bases at V and 1 base at J, leaving 2 bases unmatched.

The V and J genes are TRBV6-5 and TRBJ1-2; possibly TRBD1 for D (6 bases). V lost 8 bases and J 4 bases, leaving 14 bases between the germline ends. The CDR3 has 13 residues. In germline, CDR1 is MNHEY, CDR2 SVGAGI. CDR3 residues: CASGETGVYGYTF. CDR3 coding DNA: TGTGCCAGCGGGGAGACAGGAGTCTATGGCTACACCTTC.

The chain joins TRBV5-1 to TRBJ1-4; maybe TRBD1 (6 bases). V lost 2 bases and J lost 6, with 11 bases in between. Germline V gives CDR1 SGHRS, CDR2 YFSETQ. This CDR3 has 14 residues. The CDR3 spells CASSLQGGDEKLFF. In DNA form, the CDR3 reads TGCGCCAGCAGCTTACAGGGAGGGGATGAAAAACTGTTTTTT.

V is TRBV28 and J is TRBJ2-7; no reliable D call. The CDR3 is 12 residues long. Trimming stripped 2 bases from V and 3 bases from J, with 5 bases between. Germline assignment: CDR1 MDHEN and CDR2 SYDVKM. CDR3 protein: CASSLLGYEQYF. In nucleotides, the CDR3 is TGTGCCAGCAGTTTACTGGGCTACGAGCAGTACTTC.

The V call is TRBV14, the J call TRBJ2-1; 13 positions match TRBD2. Looked up from germline, CDR1 is SGHDN and CDR2 is FVKESK. The V gene end was trimmed by 5 bases and the J gene end by 9 bases; junction bases not matched to a gene: 10. CDR3 length: 16 amino acids. This CDR3 reads CASSSKLAGGRGEQFF. Written as DNA, the CDR3 is TGTGCCAGCAGCTCGAAACTAGCGGGGGGGCGAGGTGAGCAGTTCTTC.